The present T cell receptor beta chain was sequenced within a study of control samples from healthy donors and cancer patients. V was cut by 7 bases and J by 3 bases, with 19 bases left in between. Germline-derived CDR1 and CDR2 are MGHRA and YSYEKL. CDR3 length: 16 residues. Sequencing used immunoSEQ multiplex PCR; TCRdb keeps in-frame clones, though not all of them. Of 100,000 or so clones in the sample, roughly 90% were seen once. Sequenced sample: blood. This chain connects TRBV4-1 to TRBJ1-5; D is unclear. This receptor was taken from a woman between 25 and 40 years old in good health. Written as DNA, the CDR3 is TGCGCCAGCATACGGCAGATAGAATTCACCAATCAGCCCCAGCATTTT. Protein product: CASIRQIEFTNQPQHF.